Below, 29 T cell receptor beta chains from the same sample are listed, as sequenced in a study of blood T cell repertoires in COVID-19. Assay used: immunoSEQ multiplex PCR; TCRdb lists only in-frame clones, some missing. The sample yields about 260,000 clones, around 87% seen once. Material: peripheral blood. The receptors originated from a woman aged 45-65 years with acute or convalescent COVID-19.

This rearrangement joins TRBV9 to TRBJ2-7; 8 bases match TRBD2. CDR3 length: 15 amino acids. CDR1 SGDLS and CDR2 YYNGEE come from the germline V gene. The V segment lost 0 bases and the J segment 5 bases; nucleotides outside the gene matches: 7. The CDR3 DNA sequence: TGTGCCAGCAGCGTAGTAGGGACTAGATCCCACGAGCAGTACTTC. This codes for CASSVVGTRSHEQYF.

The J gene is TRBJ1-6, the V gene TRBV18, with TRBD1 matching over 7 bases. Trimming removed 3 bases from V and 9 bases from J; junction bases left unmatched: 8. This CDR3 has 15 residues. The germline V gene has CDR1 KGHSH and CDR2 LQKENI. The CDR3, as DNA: TGTGCCAGCTCACCTCAACGGGACAGTCCTTCACCCCTCCACTTT. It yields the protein CASSPQRDSPSPLHF.

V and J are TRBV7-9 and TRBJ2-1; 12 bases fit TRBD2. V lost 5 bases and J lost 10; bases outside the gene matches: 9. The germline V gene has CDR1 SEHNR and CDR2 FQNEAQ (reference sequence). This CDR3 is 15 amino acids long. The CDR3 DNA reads TGTGCCAGCAGCCGACCACTAGCGGGAGGCCCGGAGCAGTTCTTC. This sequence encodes CASSRPLAGGPEQFF.

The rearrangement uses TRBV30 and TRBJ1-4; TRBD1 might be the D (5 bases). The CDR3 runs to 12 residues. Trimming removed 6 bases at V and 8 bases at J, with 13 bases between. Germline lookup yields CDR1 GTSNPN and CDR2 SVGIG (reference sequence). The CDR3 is CACREGAEKLFF. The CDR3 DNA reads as TGTGCCTGCAGGGAGGGTGCCGAAAAACTGTTTTTT. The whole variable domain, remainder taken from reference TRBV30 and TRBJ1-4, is SQTIHQWPATLVQPVGSPLSLECTVEGTSNPNLYWYRQAAGRGLQLLFYSVGIGQISSEVPQNLSASRPQDRQFILSSKKLLLSDSGFYLCACREGAEKLFFGSGTQLSVL.

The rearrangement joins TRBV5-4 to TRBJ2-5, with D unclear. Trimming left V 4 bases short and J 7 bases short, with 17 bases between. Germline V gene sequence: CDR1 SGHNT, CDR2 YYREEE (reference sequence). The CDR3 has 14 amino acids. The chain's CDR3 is CASSVYTRPGTQYF. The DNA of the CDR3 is TGTGCCAGCAGCGTATATACGCGACCGGGGACCCAGTACTTC.

The DNA of the CDR3 is TGTGCCAGTACCGACCGGCCTCGGGGCTATGGCTACACCTTC. Amino acids: CASTDRPRGYGYTF. The chain links TRBV19 to TRBJ1-2; D not resolved. V lost 7 bases and J 4 bases, leaving 16 bases between the germline ends. CDR1 is LNHDA and CDR2 is SQIVND in the germline V gene (reference sequence). The CDR3 length is 14 residues.

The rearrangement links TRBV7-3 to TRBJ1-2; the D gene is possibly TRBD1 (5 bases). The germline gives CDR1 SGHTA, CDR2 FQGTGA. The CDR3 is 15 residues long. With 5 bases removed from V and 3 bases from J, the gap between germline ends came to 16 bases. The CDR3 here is CASSPKGLWDYGYTF. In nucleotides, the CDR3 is TGTGCCAGCAGCCCGAAGGGGCTTTGGGACTATGGCTACACCTTC.

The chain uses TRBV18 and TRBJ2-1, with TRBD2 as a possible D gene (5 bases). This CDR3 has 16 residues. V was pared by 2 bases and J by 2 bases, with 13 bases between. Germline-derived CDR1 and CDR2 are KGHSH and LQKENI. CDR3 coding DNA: TGTGCCAGCTCACCAGGCAGATCGAGGGCCTACAATGAGCAGTTCTTC. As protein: CASSPGRSRAYNEQFF.

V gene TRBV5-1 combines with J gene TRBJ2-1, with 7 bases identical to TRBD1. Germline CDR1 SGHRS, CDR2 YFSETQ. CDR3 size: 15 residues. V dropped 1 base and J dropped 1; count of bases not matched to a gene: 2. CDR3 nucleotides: TGCGCCAGCAGCTTGTTGACAGGGTCCTACAATGAGCAGTTCTTC. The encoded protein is CASSLLTGSYNEQFF.

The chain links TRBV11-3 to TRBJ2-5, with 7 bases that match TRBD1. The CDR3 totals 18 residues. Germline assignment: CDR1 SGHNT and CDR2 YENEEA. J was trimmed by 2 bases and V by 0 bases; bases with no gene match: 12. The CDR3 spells CASSLELCHLGQQETQYF. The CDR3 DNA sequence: TGTGCCAGCAGCTTAGAGCTTTGTCATTTGGGACAGCAAGAGACCCAGTACTTC.

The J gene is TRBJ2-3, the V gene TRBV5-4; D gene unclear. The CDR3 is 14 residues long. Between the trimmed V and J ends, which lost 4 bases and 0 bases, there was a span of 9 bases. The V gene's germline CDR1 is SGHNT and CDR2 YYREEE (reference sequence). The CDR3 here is CASSQWLSTDTQYF. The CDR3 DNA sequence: TGTGCCAGCAGCCAATGGCTTAGCACAGATACGCAGTATTTT. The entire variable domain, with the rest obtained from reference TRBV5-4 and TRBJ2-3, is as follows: ETGVTQSPTHLIKTRGQQVTLRCSSQSGHNTVSWYQQALGQGPQFIFQYYREEENGRGNFPPRFSGLQFPNYSSELNVNALELDDSALYLCASSQWLSTDTQYFGPGTRLTVL.

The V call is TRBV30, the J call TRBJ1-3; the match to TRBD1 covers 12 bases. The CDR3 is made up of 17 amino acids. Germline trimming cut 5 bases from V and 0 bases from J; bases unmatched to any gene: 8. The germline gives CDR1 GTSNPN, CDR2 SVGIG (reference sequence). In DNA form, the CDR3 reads TGTGCCTGGGGGACAGGGGGCGCGTCGAGCTCTGGAAACACCATATATTTT. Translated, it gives CAWGTGGASSSGNTIYF.

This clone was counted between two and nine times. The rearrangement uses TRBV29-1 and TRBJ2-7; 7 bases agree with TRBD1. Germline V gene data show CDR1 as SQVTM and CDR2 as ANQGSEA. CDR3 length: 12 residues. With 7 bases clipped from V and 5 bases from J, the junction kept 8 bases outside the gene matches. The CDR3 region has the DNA TGCAGCGCCGGGACAGCTGTCAACGAGCAGTACTTC. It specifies CSAGTAVNEQYF.

This chain's CDR3 is CASSFVPISSEQYF. CDR3 nucleotides: TGTGCCAGCAGCTTTGTTCCAATTTCATCCGAGCAGTACTTC. The chain employs TRBV7-2 and TRBJ2-7; D is ambiguous. V lost 3 bases and J 6 bases, leaving 15 bases between the germline ends. The germline V gene encodes CDR1 SGHTA and CDR2 FQGNSA. This CDR3 spans 14 amino acids.

This CDR3 reads CASSVIPSGRAYEQFF. For the CDR3, the DNA is TGTGCCAGCAGCGTAATCCCTAGCGGGAGGGCTTATGAGCAGTTCTTC. The chain couples TRBV9 to TRBJ2-1; TRBD2 matches 12 bases. J gave up 8 bases and V 1 base, and 7 bases lay outside the gene matches. Germline V lookup: CDR1 SGDLS, CDR2 YYNGEE. This CDR3 comprises 16 residues.

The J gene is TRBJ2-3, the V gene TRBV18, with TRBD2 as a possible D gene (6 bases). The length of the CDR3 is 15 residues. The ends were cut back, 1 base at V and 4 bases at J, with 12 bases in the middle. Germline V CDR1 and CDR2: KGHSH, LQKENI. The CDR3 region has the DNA TGTGCCAGCTCACCACTCGTGGGAGGTCCAGATACGCAGTATTTT. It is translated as CASSPLVGGPDTQYF.

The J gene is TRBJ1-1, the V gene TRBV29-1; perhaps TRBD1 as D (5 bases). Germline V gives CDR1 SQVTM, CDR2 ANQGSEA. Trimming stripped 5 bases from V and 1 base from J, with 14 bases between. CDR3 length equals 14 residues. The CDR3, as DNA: TGCAGCGTTTCGGTTAGCAGGGCGAACACTGAAGCTTTCTTT. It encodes CSVSVSRANTEAFF.

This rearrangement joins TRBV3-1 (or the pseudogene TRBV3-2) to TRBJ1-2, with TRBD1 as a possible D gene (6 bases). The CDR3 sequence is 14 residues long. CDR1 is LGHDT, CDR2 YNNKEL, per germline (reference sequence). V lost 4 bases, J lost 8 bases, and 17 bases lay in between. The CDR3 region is CASSLGGGSGGYTF. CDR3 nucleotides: TGTGCCAGCAGCCTCGGGGGGGGCTCGGGCGGCTACACCTTC.

CDR3 residues: CASSYSIRNTEAFF. CDR3 DNA: TGTGCCAGCAGTTACTCAATTCGGAACACTGAAGCTTTCTTT. The rearrangement joins TRBV6-6 to TRBJ1-1; D not certain. The CDR3 contains 14 residues. Trimming removed 0 bases from V and 1 base from J, with 6 bases in between. Germline lookup yields CDR1 MNHNY and CDR2 SVGAGI (reference sequence).

CDR3 bases: TGTGCCAGCAGTGACCGAACTTATGGCTACACCTTC. Translation: CASSDRTYGYTF. This chain joins TRBV6-1 and TRBJ1-2; D is undetermined. Per germline, CDR1 MNHNS and CDR2 SASEGT. Deletions cut 3 bases from V and 5 bases from J, with 7 bases between. This CDR3 has 12 residues.

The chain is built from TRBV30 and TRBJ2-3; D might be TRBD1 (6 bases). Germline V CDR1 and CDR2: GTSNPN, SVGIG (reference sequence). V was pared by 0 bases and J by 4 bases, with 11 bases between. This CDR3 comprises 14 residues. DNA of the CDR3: TGTGCCTGGAGTGTAGGGGGAGTCGCAGATACGCAGTATTTT. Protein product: CAWSVGGVADTQYF.

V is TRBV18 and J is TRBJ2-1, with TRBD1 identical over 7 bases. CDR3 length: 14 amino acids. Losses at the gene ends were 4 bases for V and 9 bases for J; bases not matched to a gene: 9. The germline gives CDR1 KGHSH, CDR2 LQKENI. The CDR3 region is CASSRPDRVSEQFF. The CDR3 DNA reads TGTGCCAGCTCACGACCCGACAGGGTAAGTGAGCAGTTCTTC.

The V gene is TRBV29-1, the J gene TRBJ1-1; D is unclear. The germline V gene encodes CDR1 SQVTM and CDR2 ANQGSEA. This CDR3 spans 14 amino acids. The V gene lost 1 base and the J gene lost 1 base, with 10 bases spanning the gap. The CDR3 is CSVEGTVRNTEAFF. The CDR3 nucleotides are TGCAGCGTTGAAGGAACAGTGAGGAACACTGAAGCTTTCTTT.

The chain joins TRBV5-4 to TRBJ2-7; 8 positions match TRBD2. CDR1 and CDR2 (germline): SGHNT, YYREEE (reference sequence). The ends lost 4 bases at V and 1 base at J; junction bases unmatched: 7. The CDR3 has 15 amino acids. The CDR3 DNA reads TGTGCCAGCAGCCCGGGGGGGGAGGGATCCTACGAGCAGTACTTC. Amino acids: CASSPGGEGSYEQYF.

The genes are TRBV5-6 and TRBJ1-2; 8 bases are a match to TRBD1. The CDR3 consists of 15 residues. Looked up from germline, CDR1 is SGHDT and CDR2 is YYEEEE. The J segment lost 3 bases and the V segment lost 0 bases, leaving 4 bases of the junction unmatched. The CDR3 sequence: CASSLAGGGDYGYTF. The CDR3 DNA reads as TGTGCCAGCAGCTTGGCAGGGGGCGGGGACTATGGCTACACCTTC.

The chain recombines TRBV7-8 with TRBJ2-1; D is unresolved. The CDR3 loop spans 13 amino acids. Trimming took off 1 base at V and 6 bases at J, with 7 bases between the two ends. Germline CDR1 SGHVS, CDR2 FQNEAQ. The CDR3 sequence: CASSLGLVNEQFF. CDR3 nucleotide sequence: TGTGCCAGCAGCTTAGGACTGGTCAATGAGCAGTTCTTC.

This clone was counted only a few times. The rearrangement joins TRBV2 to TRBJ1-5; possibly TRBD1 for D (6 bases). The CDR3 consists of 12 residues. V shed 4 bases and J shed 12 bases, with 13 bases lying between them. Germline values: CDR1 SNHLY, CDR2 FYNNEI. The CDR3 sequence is CASSVLKGVQHF. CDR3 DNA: TGTGCCAGCAGTGTCCTGAAGGGGGTCCAGCATTTT. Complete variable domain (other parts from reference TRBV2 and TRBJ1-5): EPEVTQTPSHQVTQMGQEVILRCVPISNHLYFYWYRQILGQKVEFLVSFYNNEISEKSEIFDDQFSVERPDGSNFTLKIRSTKLEDSAMYFCASSVLKGVQHFGDGTRLSIL.

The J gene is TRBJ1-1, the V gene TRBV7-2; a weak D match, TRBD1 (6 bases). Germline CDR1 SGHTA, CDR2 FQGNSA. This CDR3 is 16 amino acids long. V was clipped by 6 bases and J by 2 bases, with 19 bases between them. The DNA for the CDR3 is TGTGCCAGCAGTCGTTGGTCGGGGGGCCCAAACACTGAAGCTTTCTTT. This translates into CASSRWSGGPNTEAFF.

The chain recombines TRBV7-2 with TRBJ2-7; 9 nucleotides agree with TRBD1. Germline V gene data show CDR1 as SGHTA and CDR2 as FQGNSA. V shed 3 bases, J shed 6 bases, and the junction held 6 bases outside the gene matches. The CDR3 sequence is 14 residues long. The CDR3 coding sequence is TGTGCCAGCAGCTTCTACCGGGACAGGGTCGAGCAGTACTTC. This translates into CASSFYRDRVEQYF.